This T cell receptor beta chain was recorded in a study of cytomegalovirus exposure and HLA in healthy donors. Study as a whole: Among the 300 to 400 donors who were genotyped, about 80% fell in the genetic ancestry cluster that is associated with self-reported Caucasian donors.

Study-wide findings and caveats: Per published accounts, TCR beta sequences correctly predicted the HLA-A and HLA-B alleles of most subjects.

The CDR3 totals 11 residues. With 7 bases removed from V and 4 bases from J, the gap between germline ends came to 7 bases. The germline gives CDR1 ENHRY, CDR2 SYGVKD. Donors had nominal health at sampling but likely had unrecorded immune exposures. The table lists this clone with a count of one. The antigen is not known. Amplification used 60 Vbeta primers and 13 Jbeta primers. The repertoire was sequenced with immunoSEQ multiplex PCR; TCRdb's copy has only in-frame clones and lacks some. Seen here are about 130,000 clones, around 82% observed once, and the top ten hold 0.95% to 1.5%. Material for sequencing was PBMCs. The sequence was obtained from a man aged 50 to 59 in good health and CMV-seronegative. J is TRBJ1-2 and V is TRBV10-3; the D is unclear. Written as DNA, the CDR3 is TGTGCCATCACCGCGTCCTATGGCTACACCTTC. Its translation is CAITASYGYTF.